Here is one T cell receptor (beta chain) with its context. No antigen is known for it. The data belong to a study of cytomegalovirus exposure and HLA in healthy donors. Study-wide points: In a later analysis, DRB1 alleles had the most associated TCRs; HLA-C alleles the fewest. It was likely that a cluster of highly shared sequence variants was a sequencing artifact. Later analysis identified a missense DCLRE1C variant that was linked to TCR beta V- and J-gene trimming. Both high specificity and high sensitivity reportedly marked the classifier's diagnosis of cytomegalovirus status.

The CDR3 has 15 residues. Trimming left V 6 bases short and J 8 bases short, with 19 bases between. CDR1 and CDR2 (germline): MNHEY, SMNVEV (reference sequence). Primers included in the PCR were 60 Vbeta and 13 Jbeta primers. Repertoires were generated with immunoSEQ multiplex PCR, while TCRdb's copy carries only in-frame clones and drops some. The sample has some 66,000 clones, about 79% seen once; the top ten hold approximately 8%. Sequencing input: PBMCs. The receptor was derived from a man in his fifties or sixties in good health and CMV-seropositive. This chain connects TRBV27 to TRBJ2-2; D remains ambiguous. This chain's CDR3 is CASSPTQYPRGELFF. The CDR3 nucleotides read TGTGCCAGCAGCCCAACCCAATACCCTCGGGGGGAGCTGTTTTTT.